A selection of T cell receptor beta chains follows, all from one sample in a study of shared clonotypes between healthy human individuals. Sequenced by immunoSEQ multiplex PCR; TCRdb stores in-frame clones only, minus some. The sample has 2.3 million or so clones; roughly 93% are singletons. Sequencing was done on a sample of naive CD4+ T cells from PBMCs. The receptors originated from a man in his late teens or twenties in good health. Some clones in this sample may be carry-over from other donors' samples. Both conserved end residues are part of each CDR3. Size values are once, few and many counts, or a class for expanded clones, and some rows have none.

>-|TRBV19|TRBJ1-1
CASSEGEFTEAFF
>-|TRBV2|TRBJ2-2
CASSRTSGREGTGELFF
>-|TRBV19|TRBJ2-5
CASSPPGSGRARETQYF
>-|TRBV11-2|TRBJ2-2
CASSLLLLTTGELFF
>-|TRBV5-4|TRBJ1-2
CASGEGQGANRGYTF
>-|TRBV7-9|TRBJ2-2
CASSLTGRAGEQTGELFF
>-|TRBV27|TRBJ2-7
CASSLPRGSGRSLEQYF
>once|TRBV9|TRBJ2-3
CASSSIAGVTDTQYF
>-|TRBV5-1|TRBJ2-1
CASSFDGSSYNEQFF
>-|TRBV5-4|TRBJ2-1
CASSPGGAGLYNEQFF
>-|TRBV28|TRBJ1-5
CASRGGTGGGLNQPQHF
>-|TRBV4-2|TRBJ2-1
CASSQDLKREGGQFF
>-|TRBV6-6|TRBJ1-6
CASSYSGQNSPLHF
>-|TRBV28|TRBJ2-7
CASRPPTGPDPYEQYF
>-|TRBV5-1|TRBJ2-7
CASSFAGASHEQYF
>-|TRBV21-1|TRBJ1-1
CASSKLPRGFTEAFF
>-|TRBV29-1|TRBJ2-7
CSVVSLAKSYEQYF
>few|TRBV6-1|TRBJ1-5
CASSDARTGGQPQHF
>-|TRBV23-1|TRBJ1-2
CAREGPMGYTF
>-|TRBV2|TRBJ1-6
CASSLTGGDENSPLHF
>-|TRBV11-2|TRBJ1-1
CASSLVYRLDRNTEAFF
>-|TRBV19|TRBJ1-2
CASSIGGADYGYTF
>-|TRBV7-2|TRBJ2-1
CASSLVQGSQYNEQFF
>-|TRBV5-1|TRBJ1-2
CASSSTGSYGYTF
>-|TRBV5-1|TRBJ2-2
CASSPISNRAELFF
>-|TRBV5-1|TRBJ2-7
CASSLETSGNSYEQYF
>-|TRBV7-2|TRBJ2-1
CASSLAGAYNEQFF
>-|TRBV5-1|TRBJ1-2
CASSLYRNYGYTF
>-|TRBV5-1|TRBJ2-7
CASSQPTGEQYF
>-|TRBV6-6|TRBJ1-1
CASSASDRPNTEAFF
>-|TRBV5-1|TRBJ2-1
CASSSIAGAYNEQFF
>-|TRBV19|TRBJ2-5
CASKALAGSVPTLQETQYF
>-|TRBV15|TRBJ2-1
CATSREAFGREQFF
>-|TRBV4-2|TRBJ2-4
CASSELLAGANIQYF
>-|TRBV30|TRBJ1-1
CAWSITGAGAFF
>-|TRBV20-1|TRBJ1-4
CSAGGPEKLFF
>once|TRBV27|TRBJ2-7
CASRRQGIAYEQYF
>-|TRBV5-1|TRBJ2-3
CASGRARTDTQYF
>-|TRBV2|TRBJ2-7
CASTALTYEQYF
>-|TRBV5-1|TRBJ2-4
CASSLDSGGLDIQYF
>-|TRBV28|TRBJ1-5
CASSSTRDPRRQPQHF
>-|TRBV28|TRBJ2-1
CASSAGTATYNEQFF
>-|TRBV14|TRBJ1-4
CASSNQVGEKLFF
>-|TRBV4-1|TRBJ2-1
CASSRPGGGPEQFF
>-|TRBV4-1|TRBJ1-5
CASSPQRAGGPQPQHF
>once|TRBV5-4|TRBJ2-1
CASSRPTGEEQFF
>-|TRBV2|TRBJ2-5
CASSPPRETQYF
>-|TRBV27|TRBJ2-7
CASSLARDGTYEQYF